One sample yielded the 25 T cell receptor beta chains listed below, sequenced in a study of blood T cell repertoires in COVID-19. Profiled with immunoSEQ multiplex PCR; TCRdb holds only in-frame clones, not every one. The sample lists some 170,000 clones, around nine tenths seen once, with about an eighth in the top ten. The sequenced sample was peripheral blood. The receptors come from a woman in her seventies with COVID-19, enrolled during active disease.

This chain links TRBV24-1 with TRBJ2-2, with no clear D. Trimming shortened V by 7 bases and J by 6 bases, and 11 bases separated the two germline ends. Germline V gene data show CDR1 as KGHDR and CDR2 as SFDVKD. The CDR3 runs 13 residues. CDR3: CATRGRQAGELFF. As DNA, the CDR3 is TGTGCCACCAGGGGCCGTCAGGCCGGGGAGCTGTTTTTT.

The chain joins TRBV27 to TRBJ2-1, with TRBD2 identical over 12 bases. After removal of 7 bases from V and 8 bases from J, the junction contained 6 bases not matched to a gene. CDR3 size: 14 residues. Per germline, CDR1 MNHEY and CDR2 SMNVEV (reference sequence). The CDR3 DNA reads as TGTGCCAGCACTAGCGGGAGGGGAGGGGATGAGCAGTTCTTC. Translated: CASTSGRGGDEQFF.

The chain uses TRBV7-2 and TRBJ2-7; no reliable D call. Germline CDR1 is SGHTA and CDR2 is FQGNSA. CDR3 length equals 15 residues. Deletions cut 2 bases from V and 3 bases from J, with 14 bases between. CDR3 DNA: TGTGCCAGCAGCTTATCATTCGAGTCGTACTACGAGCAGTACTTC. Encoded protein: CASSLSFESYYEQYF.

This chain joins TRBV18 and TRBJ1-5; D is ambiguous. V was shortened by 8 bases and J by 1 base, with 9 bases between the two germline ends. In germline, CDR1 is KGHSH, CDR2 LQKENI. The CDR3 covers 13 residues. CDR3: CASAPGSNQPQHF. CDR3 coding DNA: TGTGCCAGCGCTCCGGGGAGCAATCAGCCCCAGCATTTT.

V usage is TRBV2 and J usage is TRBJ1-2; D gene ambiguous. The germline V and J ends were trimmed by 10 bases and 2 bases, with 23 bases remaining between them. This CDR3 is 16 amino acids long. Germline CDR1 reads SNHLY; CDR2 reads FYNNEI. The DNA for the CDR3 is TGTGCCATTCCGACTGCCCTACGAACTTTCAACTATGGCTACACCTTC. Translating it yields CAIPTALRTFNYGYTF.

V gene TRBV18 combines with J gene TRBJ2-1; no reliable D call. V was pared by 0 bases and J by 5 bases, with 11 bases between. The length of the CDR3 is 15 residues. The germline CDR1 and CDR2 sequences are KGHSH and LQKENI. CDR3 coding DNA: TGTGCCAGCTCACCACCGGGCCTATCGAACAATGAGCAGTTCTTC. Encoded protein: CASSPPGLSNNEQFF.

This chain uses TRBV4-3 with TRBJ1-2; 9 nucleotides match TRBD1. J lost 5 bases, V lost 1 base, and 11 bases had no gene match. This CDR3 is built from 17 residues. Germline CDR1 and CDR2: LGHNA and YSLEER. CDR3 residues: CASSQVMGTGGLYGYTF. The DNA for the CDR3 is TGCGCCAGCAGCCAAGTCATGGGAACAGGGGGCTTGTATGGCTACACCTTC.

The V and J genes are TRBV5-1 and TRBJ1-1; D call uncertain. CDR1 is SGHRS and CDR2 is YFSETQ in the germline V gene. V was shortened by 3 bases and J by 4 bases, with 16 bases between the two germline ends. There are 15 residues in the CDR3. CDR3 loop: CASSSRVLGGTEAFF. The CDR3 nucleotides read TGCGCCAGCAGCTCTCGGGTTTTAGGAGGCACTGAAGCTTTCTTT.

V is TRBV9 and J is TRBJ2-1; 10 bases agree with TRBD2. Germline CDR1 and CDR2: SGDLS and YYNGEE. This CDR3 is built from 17 residues. The V and J ends lost 0 bases and 7 bases, in that order; junction bases with no gene match: 10. CDR3 region: CASSVELLAGDFNEQFF. CDR3 coding DNA: TGTGCCAGCAGCGTAGAACTTCTAGCGGGAGATTTTAATGAGCAGTTCTTC.

The chain couples TRBV30 to TRBJ2-3; possibly TRBD2 for D (6 bases). Germline V CDR1 and CDR2: GTSNPN, SVGIG (reference sequence). CDR3 length: 15 amino acids. With 0 bases removed from V and 0 bases from J, the gap between germline ends came to 10 bases. In DNA form, the CDR3 reads TGTGCCTGGAGTGTCGGGAGCGGGAGCACAGATACGCAGTATTTT. It specifies CAWSVGSGSTDTQYF.

The chain is built from TRBV6-5 and TRBJ2-7, with D maybe TRBD2 (5 bases). This CDR3 contains 11 residues. V shed 10 bases and J shed 4 bases, with 11 bases lying between them. Per germline, CDR1 MNHEY and CDR2 SVGAGI. This chain's CDR3 is CANGRAYEQYF. CDR3 DNA: TGTGCCAACGGGCGGGCTTACGAGCAGTACTTC.

CDR3: CASSRDYRNEQFF. Here the CDR3 DNA reads TGTGCCAGTAGTAGGGACTACAGGAATGAGCAGTTCTTC. The chain employs TRBV19 and TRBJ2-1; 7 bases align to TRBD2. J was trimmed by 7 bases and V by 4 bases; bases with no gene match: 4. The CDR3 is 13 amino acids. The V gene's germline CDR1 is LNHDA and CDR2 SQIVND (reference sequence).

V is TRBV9 and J is TRBJ2-3; 8 nucleotides align to TRBD1. CDR1 and CDR2 from the germline V gene are SGDLS and YYNGEE. Trimming removed 4 bases from V and 4 bases from J; junction bases left unmatched: 8. This CDR3 is 15 amino acids long. CDR3 DNA sequence: TGTGCCAGCAGCAGGGGACAGGAGGCGGCAGATACGCAGTATTTT. Residues: CASSRGQEAADTQYF.

This sequence joins TRBV7-2 and TRBJ2-7; possibly TRBD2 for D (7 bases). V was clipped by 1 base and J by 3 bases, with 13 bases between them. This CDR3 spans 15 amino acids. Per the germline V gene, CDR1 is SGHTA and CDR2 is FQGNSA. Here the CDR3 DNA reads TGTGCCAGCAGCTTAGAGGGGGGAGGGCTCTACGAGCAGTACTTC. Its translation: CASSLEGGGLYEQYF.

The chain recombines TRBV15 with TRBJ2-5, with D tentatively TRBD2 (5 bases). The germline V gene has CDR1 LNHNV and CDR2 YYDKDF (reference sequence). V lost 5 bases and J 4 bases, leaving 17 bases between the germline ends. CDR3 length: 15 residues. In nucleotides, the CDR3 is TGTGCCACCAGCCACAGCCGGGGTATCGCAGAGACCCAGTACTTC. This codes for CATSHSRGIAETQYF.

The chain combines TRBV6-5 with TRBJ2-7; the match to TRBD1 covers 7 bases. Trimming removed 6 bases from V and 4 bases from J; junction bases left unmatched: 6. Germline values: CDR1 MNHEY, CDR2 SVGAGI. The CDR3 is made up of 13 amino acids. This CDR3 is CASRKGQEYEQYF. CDR3 nucleotides: TGTGCCAGCAGAAAAGGACAGGAATACGAGCAGTACTTC.

The J gene is TRBJ1-2, the V gene TRBV28, with a possible D match to TRBD1 (6 bases). The germline V and J ends were trimmed by 5 bases and 0 bases, with 13 bases remaining between them. Germline V lookup: CDR1 MDHEN, CDR2 SYDVKM. The CDR3 has 15 residues. This chain's CDR3 is CASSQSSGANYGYTF. CDR3 DNA: TGTGCCAGCAGTCAATCGTCAGGGGCTAACTATGGCTACACCTTC.

The V gene is TRBV28, the J gene TRBJ1-6; D gene ambiguous. From germline, CDR1 is MDHEN and CDR2 SYDVKM. CDR3 size: 12 residues. Trimming left V 7 bases short and J 7 bases short, with 8 bases between. The CDR3 protein is CASTDKNSPLHF. CDR3 sequence (DNA): TGTGCCAGCACCGACAAGAATTCACCCCTCCACTTT.

This chain connects TRBV2 to TRBJ1-2, with a tentative D call TRBD1 (6 bases). Trimming took off 6 bases at V and 5 bases at J, with 13 bases between the two ends. CDR1 and CDR2 from the germline V gene are SNHLY and FYNNEI. The length of the CDR3 is 13 residues. The CDR3 nucleotides are TGTGCCAGCAGGCCAGGGGCGACGTATGGCTACACCTTC. Translated, it gives CASRPGATYGYTF.

The V gene is TRBV19, the J gene TRBJ1-1, with 11 bases identical to TRBD1. Trimming took 4 bases from V and 5 from J; bases not matched to a gene: 6. The CDR3 is 15 amino acids. Germline CDR1 LNHDA, CDR2 SQIVND (reference sequence). CDR3 sequence (DNA): TGTGCCAGTAGTACACGGGACAGGGGGGGGACTGAAGCTTTCTTT. Translating it yields CASSTRDRGGTEAFF.

A single count supports this clone. V and J are TRBV29-1 and TRBJ1-2; the match to TRBD1 covers 9 bases. The germline CDR1 and CDR2 sequences are SQVTM and ANQGSEA. The CDR3 covers 13 residues. With 4 bases clipped from V and 5 bases from J, the junction kept 5 bases outside the gene matches. The CDR3 region has the DNA TGCAGCGTTGGCACAGGGGGCAAGTATGGCTACACCTTC. Amino acid sequence: CSVGTGGKYGYTF. Filled out from reference TRBV29-1 and TRBJ1-2, the complete variable domain reads SAVISQKPSRDICQRGTSLTIQCQVDSQVTMMFWYRQQPGQSLTLIATANQGSEATYESGFVIDKFPISRPNLTFSTLTVSNMSPEDSSIYLCSVGTGGKYGYTFGSGTRLTVV.

The V call is TRBV5-4, the J call TRBJ1-2, with TRBD1 as a possible D gene (6 bases). Germline loops: CDR1 SGHNT, CDR2 YYREEE (reference sequence). This CDR3 spans 16 amino acids. Between the trimmed V and J ends, which lost 0 bases and 2 bases, there was a span of 14 bases. The CDR3 DNA reads TGTGCCAGCAGCTTGGGGGGGGGACAAACCAACTATGGCTACACCTTC. This sequence encodes CASSLGGGQTNYGYTF.

The chain couples TRBV5-5 to TRBJ1-6, with D hard to call. Germline CDR1 is SGHKS and CDR2 is YYEKEE (reference sequence). The CDR3 has 16 amino acids. V was cut by 4 bases and J by 0 bases, with 11 bases left in between. CDR3 nucleotides: TGTGCCAGCAGCCCGGGTGGGAGCTCCTATAATTCACCCCTCCACTTT. Translation gives CASSPGGSSYNSPLHF.

This clone has a handful of counts. The chain has TRBV5-1 and TRBJ2-7; TRBD1 matches at 11 bases. Germline V lookup: CDR1 SGHRS, CDR2 YFSETQ. The CDR3 runs to 14 residues. V lost 6 bases to trimming and J lost 9 bases; unmatched junction nucleotides: 11. The CDR3 DNA is TGCGCCAGCACAACAGGACAGGGGGCCGCCGTGCAGTACTTC. It translates to CASTTGQGAAVQYF.

The J gene is TRBJ2-5, the V gene TRBV7-3; D is unresolved. V lost 1 base and J 4 bases, leaving 7 bases between the germline ends. From germline, CDR1 is SGHTA and CDR2 FQGTGA. CDR3 length: 13 amino acids. The CDR3 DNA sequence: TGTGCCAGCAGCTTAAGAGGTACAGAGACCCAGTACTTC. It encodes CASSLRGTETQYF.